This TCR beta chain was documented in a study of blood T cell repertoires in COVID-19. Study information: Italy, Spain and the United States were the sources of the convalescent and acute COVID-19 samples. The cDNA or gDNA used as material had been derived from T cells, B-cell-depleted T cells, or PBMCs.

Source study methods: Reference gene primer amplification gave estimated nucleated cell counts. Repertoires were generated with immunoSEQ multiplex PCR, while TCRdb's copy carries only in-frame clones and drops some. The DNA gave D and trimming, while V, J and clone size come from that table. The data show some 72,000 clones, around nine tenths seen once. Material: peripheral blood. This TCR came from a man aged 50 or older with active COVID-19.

The CDR3 loop reads CASSSSGSRNTDTQYF. The CDR3 nucleotides are TGCGCCAGCAGTTCTAGCGGATCGAGAAACACAGATACGCAGTATTTT. This sequence joins TRBV5-1 and TRBJ2-3, with 7 bases aligning to TRBD2. Germline CDR1 is SGHRS and CDR2 is YFSETQ. V dropped 5 bases and J dropped 2; count of bases not matched to a gene: 11. This CDR3 has 16 residues.